This T cell receptor beta chain was observed in a study of early T cells in non-severe SARS-CoV-2 infection. About the research overall: It was bulk RNA from unsorted whole blood that was sequenced, and the chains were unpaired.

Overall study results and limits: Matching against VDJdb likely underestimated virus-specific expansions, favoring anti-spike CD8.

With regard to this clonotype: What it recognizes is unknown.

Separate cDNA molecules each had unique molecular identifiers attached to them. TCRdb redid the calling of the 5' RACE reads with MiXCR, one entry per CDR3 protein. Among 50,000 to 70,000 distinct CDR3 sequences listed, around 13% were seen once. This CDR3 is built from 14 residues. The V gene's germline CDR1 is MDHEN and CDR2 SYDVKM. The V and J ends lost 3 bases and 6 bases respectively, with 11 bases between them. The source is an adult who was a healthcare worker with PCR-confirmed SARS-CoV-2 infection or an uninfected control (not recorded which). The chain joins TRBV28 to TRBJ1-4, with D unresolved. The material sequenced was whole blood. The CDR3 is CASSLGRSYEKLFF. CDR3 in DNA: TGTGCCAGCAGTTTGGGCAGGAGTTATGAAAAACTGTTTTTT.